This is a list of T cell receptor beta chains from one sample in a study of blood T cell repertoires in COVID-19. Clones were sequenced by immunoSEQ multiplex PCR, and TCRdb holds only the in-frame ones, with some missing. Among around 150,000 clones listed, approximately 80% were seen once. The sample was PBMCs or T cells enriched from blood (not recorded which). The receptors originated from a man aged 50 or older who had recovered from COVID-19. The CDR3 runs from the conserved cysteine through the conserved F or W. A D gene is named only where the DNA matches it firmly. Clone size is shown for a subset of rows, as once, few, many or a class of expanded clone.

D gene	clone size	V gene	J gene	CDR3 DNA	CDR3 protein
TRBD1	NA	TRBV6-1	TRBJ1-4	TGTGCCAGCAGTGAAGCACAGGGGGCGAATGAAAAACTGTTTTTT	CASSEAQGANEKLFF
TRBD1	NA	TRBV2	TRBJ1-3	TGTGCCACCCAACAGGGGAGCTCTGGAAACACCATATATTTT	CATQQGSSGNTIYF
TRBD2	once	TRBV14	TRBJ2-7	TGTGCCAGCTCGTTGTGGGAGGGCCGCGAGCAGTACTTC	CASSLWEGREQYF
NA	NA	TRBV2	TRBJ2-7	TGTGCCAGCAGTGCCCAAGGGGGGGGATTTGAGGAGCAGTACTTC	CASSAQGGGFEEQYF
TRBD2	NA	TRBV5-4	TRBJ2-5	TGTGCCAGCAGCTTTTCTAGCGGGGGGGCGGAGACCCAGTACTTC	CASSFSSGGAETQYF
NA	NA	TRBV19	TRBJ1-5	TGTGCCAGTAGTATAGCAGGGAACCCCCAGCATTTT	CASSIAGNPQHF
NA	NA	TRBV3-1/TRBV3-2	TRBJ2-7	TGTGCCAGCAGCCAACAGGGGCGGTCCTACGAGCAGTACTTC	CASSQQGRSYEQYF
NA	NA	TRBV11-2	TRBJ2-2	TGTGCCAGCAGCTTCTTTGGCGGGACCCTCACCGGGGAGCTGTTTTTT	CASSFFGGTLTGELFF
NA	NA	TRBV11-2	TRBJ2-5	TGTGCCAGCAGCCTAGAGGCAGGGCCGGAGACCCAGTACTTC	CASSLEAGPETQYF
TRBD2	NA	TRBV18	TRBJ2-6	TGTGCCAGCTCACCACGGCAAACTAGCGGGGTATCTGGGGCCAACGTCCTGACTTTC	CASSPRQTSGVSGANVLTF
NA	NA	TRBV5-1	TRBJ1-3	TGCGCCAGCAGTTCATCAGGGAACGGAAACACCATATATTTT	CASSSSGNGNTIYF
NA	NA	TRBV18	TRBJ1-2	TGTGCCAGCTCACCAGGCAAGAACTATGGCTACACCTTC	CASSPGKNYGYTF
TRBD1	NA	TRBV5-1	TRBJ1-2	TGCGCCAGCAGCGAAGGCACAGGGGGGGACTACACCTTC	CASSEGTGGDYTF
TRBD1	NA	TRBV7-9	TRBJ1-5	TGTGCCAGCAGCCCGACAGGGAGCAATCAGCCCCAGCATTTT	CASSPTGSNQPQHF
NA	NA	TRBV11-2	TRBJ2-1	TGTGCCAGCAGCTTAGAAAGGGAGCCCTACAATGAGCAGTTCTTC	CASSLEREPYNEQFF
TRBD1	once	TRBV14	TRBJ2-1	TGTGCCAGCAGCCAAGTTCGACAGGGGGAGGGGAATGAGCAGTTCTTC	CASSQVRQGEGNEQFF
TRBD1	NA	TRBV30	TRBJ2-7	TGTGCCTGGAGTGTCGGCTGGGGACAGGGTAGCTCCTACGAGCAGTACTTC	CAWSVGWGQGSSYEQYF